The 2 T cell receptor beta chains below come from one sample, sequenced in a study of CD8 T cell repertoires and HIV-1 epitope variants. TCRdb keeps only in-frame clones here, not all; method: immunoSEQ multiplex PCR. Of about 90,000 clones in the sample, roughly 77% were seen once. Source material: uncultured baseline CD8+ T cells from peripheral blood mononuclear cells (PBMCs). Receptor source: a male donor with HIV.

This chain joins TRBV7-8 and TRBJ1-4; 9 bases agree with TRBD1. This CDR3 has 15 residues. Germline CDR1 SGHVS, CDR2 FQNEAQ. J gave up 8 bases and V 5 bases, and 9 bases lay outside the gene matches. This CDR3 is CASSPGTGPGEKLFF. In nucleotides, the CDR3 is TGTGCCAGCAGCCCCGGGACAGGGCCTGGCGAAAAACTGTTTTTT.

Only a few counts were recorded for this clone. The CDR3 reads CSARGYEQYF. The CDR3 nucleotides are TGCAGTGCTAGAGGGTACGAGCAGTACTTC. The chain employs TRBV20-1 and TRBJ2-7; no definite D call. Trimming removed 1 base from V and 4 bases from J, with 2 bases in between. Germline loops: CDR1 DFQATT, CDR2 SNEGSKA (reference sequence). CDR3 length: 10 residues.